A single sample gave rise to the 21 T cell receptor beta chains below, sequenced in a study of naive and memory T cell subsets. What these receptors recognize is not known. Both TRBC1 and TRBC2 were covered by a beta constant-region primer of two equimolar oligonucleotides. The ligated cDNA underwent four PCR rounds using SP2 and nested alpha and beta constant-region primers. TCRdb re-called the UMI-ligation and nested PCR reads with MiXCR, one entry per CDR3 protein. The sample has approximately 140,000 distinct CDR3 sequences; roughly 20% are singletons. Study-level findings and limits: Especially in CD8 cells, naive repertoires contained a few larger clonotypes, possibly CD45RA-re-expressing memory cells.

The sample comprised naive CD4+ T cells from blood. These receptors all come from a human donor in good health.

This clonotype was recorded a few times. The J gene is TRBJ2-1, the V gene TRBV5-1, with TRBD2 matching over 13 bases. This CDR3 is 15 amino acids long. Germline V gives CDR1 SGHRS, CDR2 YFSETQ. V shed 8 bases, J shed 4 bases, and the junction held 6 bases outside the gene matches. The CDR3 DNA is TGCGCCAGTGGACTAGCGGGAGCCAAATACAATGAGCAGTTCTTC. It is translated as CASGLAGAKYNEQFF.

This chain joins TRBV20-1 and TRBJ1-1; 9 nucleotides match TRBD1. V lost 3 bases to trimming and J lost 11 bases; unmatched junction nucleotides: 10. The CDR3 is 13 amino acids. The germline gives CDR1 DFQATT, CDR2 SNEGSKA (reference sequence). The CDR3 DNA follows: TGCAGTGCTAGGAAGGGACAGGGTATGAGGGCTTTCTTT. As protein: CSARKGQGMRAFF.

This clonotype came up many times. The rearrangement links TRBV7-9 to TRBJ2-7, with 10 bases aligning to TRBD2. The CDR3 extends over 18 amino acids. Germline loops: CDR1 SEHNR, CDR2 FQNEAQ (reference sequence). Losses at the gene ends were 1 base for V and 7 bases for J; bases not matched to a gene: 16. Here the CDR3 DNA reads TGTGCCAGCAGCTTAGAAATGTTAGCGGGAGGCCGTCTATGGGAGCAGTACTTC. Translating it yields CASSLEMLAGGRLWEQYF.

The sample holds a few counts of this clonotype. The gene calls are TRBV20-1 and TRBJ1-5; D perhaps matches TRBD1 (5 bases). Trimming took off 4 bases at V and 6 bases at J, with 10 bases between the two ends. Germline V gene sequence: CDR1 DFQATT, CDR2 SNEGSKA (reference sequence). The CDR3 is 12 residues long. CDR3 region: CSATQGSQPQHF. The CDR3 DNA sequence: TGCAGTGCTACCCAGGGAAGTCAGCCCCAGCATTTT.

This clonotype was detected only a few times. This sequence joins TRBV15 and TRBJ2-1, with 9 bases fitting TRBD2. CDR1 and CDR2 from the germline V gene are LNHNV and YYDKDF (reference sequence). Trimming took 0 bases from V and 8 from J; bases not matched to a gene: 5. The CDR3 is made up of 15 amino acids. CDR3 protein: CATSRDGAGGYEQFF. Written as DNA, the CDR3 is TGTGCCACCAGCAGAGATGGAGCGGGAGGCTATGAGCAGTTCTTC. Drawing the rest from reference TRBV15 and TRBJ2-1, the complete variable domain is DAMVIQNPRYQVTQFGKPVTLSCSQTLNHNVMYWYQQKSSQAPKLLFHYYDKDFNNEADTPDNFQSRRPNTSFCFLDIRSPGLGDTAMYLCATSRDGAGGYEQFFGPGTRLTVL.

This clonotype occurred a few times. The chain employs TRBV29-1 and TRBJ2-2, with no clear D. There are 12 residues in the CDR3. Germline V gives CDR1 SQVTM, CDR2 ANQGSEA. V lost 7 bases and J 6 bases, leaving 12 bases between the germline ends. The CDR3 DNA reads as TGCAGCGCCACCGTCAGTGCCGGGGAGCTGTTTTTT. Translated, it gives CSATVSAGELFF.

This chain joins TRBV15 and TRBJ2-3; 8 nucleotides align to TRBD2. Germline V gene sequence: CDR1 LNHNV, CDR2 YYDKDF (reference sequence). Trimming took 9 bases from V and 4 from J; bases not matched to a gene: 9. The CDR3 is made up of 14 amino acids. CDR3 DNA: TGTGCCACACAAAGCGGGAGTCGGGCAGATACGCAGTATTTT. Translating gives CATQSGSRADTQYF.

This clonotype was seen a handful of times. The chain uses TRBV27 and TRBJ1-1, with a weak D call TRBD1 (6 bases). The germline V gene encodes CDR1 MNHEY and CDR2 SMNVEV (reference sequence). The V gene lost 6 bases and the J gene lost 2 bases, with 31 bases spanning the gap. The CDR3 contains 20 residues. The CDR3 region is CASRPRGRGWEVDKNTEAFF. In DNA form, the CDR3 reads TGTGCCAGCAGACCAAGGGGCAGGGGATGGGAGGTCGACAAAAACACTGAAGCTTTCTTT.

This chain links TRBV12-3 or TRBV12-4 with TRBJ2-1; TRBD2 matches 8 bases. Unmatched junction bases numbered 8, after V lost 5 bases and J lost 2 bases. The CDR3 spans 16 residues. CDR3 amino acids: CASSLSGKPPYNEQFF. CDR3 nucleotide sequence: TGTGCCAGCAGTCTTAGCGGGAAACCACCCTACAATGAGCAGTTCTTC.

This clonotype has at least ten counts. The rearrangement joins TRBV5-1 to TRBJ2-1; 10 bases align to TRBD2. The CDR3 is made up of 14 amino acids. J lost 4 bases, V lost 4 bases, and 2 bases had no gene match. Germline V lookup: CDR1 SGHRS, CDR2 YFSETQ. CDR3 sequence: CASSRTSGYNEQFF. The CDR3 DNA reads as TGCGCCAGCAGCCGGACTAGCGGATACAATGAGCAGTTCTTC.

The chain has TRBV20-1 and TRBJ2-3, with D hard to call. V gave up 6 bases and J gave up 11 bases, with 18 bases separating them. This CDR3 comprises 12 residues. Germline-derived CDR1 and CDR2 are DFQATT and SNEGSKA (reference sequence). The CDR3 DNA reads as TGCAGTGCCTCCCTCGGGTTACCTGGGCAGTATTTT. This sequence encodes CSASLGLPGQYF.

V usage is TRBV10-3 and J usage is TRBJ1-1; a weak D match, TRBD1 (5 bases). V lost 10 bases and J 0 bases, leaving 12 bases between the germline ends. The CDR3 covers 13 residues. In germline, CDR1 is ENHRY, CDR2 SYGVKD. The CDR3 region has the DNA TGTGCCACCACCGCGGGGGTGAACACTGAAGCTTTCTTT. Its translation: CATTAGVNTEAFF.

This clonotype was detected a few times. The chain is built from TRBV28 and TRBJ2-6; a weak D match, TRBD1 (6 bases). The V gene lost 8 bases and the J gene lost 4 bases, with 12 bases spanning the gap. Germline V gene data show CDR1 as MDHEN and CDR2 as SYDVKM. The CDR3 spans 14 residues. The CDR3 DNA reads as TGTGCCAGCTTAAACAGGGCCGGGGCCAACGTCCTGACTTTC. Protein: CASLNRAGANVLTF.

This clonotype was counted ten times or more. The rearrangement joins TRBV28 to TRBJ2-1; 10 positions agree with TRBD2. This CDR3 is 13 amino acids long. Germline V gene data show CDR1 as MDHEN and CDR2 as SYDVKM. Trimming took 6 bases from V and 8 from J; bases not matched to a gene: 4. As DNA, the CDR3 is TGTGCCAGCAGGCTAGCGGGAGTTTATGAGCAGTTCTTC. Protein: CASRLAGVYEQFF.

At least ten counts were recorded for this clonotype. The chain couples TRBV29-1 to TRBJ1-1; the D gene is possibly TRBD1 (5 bases). The CDR3 has 14 amino acids. The germline gives CDR1 SQVTM, CDR2 ANQGSEA. V was pared by 1 base and J by 3 bases, with 12 bases between. The CDR3 nucleotides read TGCAGCGTTGAAGGACCCCGGGGGGACACTGAAGCTTTCTTT. Amino acids: CSVEGPRGDTEAFF.

The V gene is TRBV7-2, the J gene TRBJ1-5, with a possible D match to TRBD1 (5 bases). The germline V gene has CDR1 SGHTA and CDR2 FQGNSA. The CDR3 has 13 residues. V was shortened by 3 bases and J by 6 bases, with 9 bases between the two germline ends. This CDR3 reads CASSFRDGQPQHF. CDR3 DNA sequence: TGTGCCAGCAGCTTTAGGGACGGTCAGCCCCAGCATTTT.

The gene calls are TRBV20-1 and TRBJ2-1; 7 nucleotides align to TRBD1. Trimming removed 8 bases from V and 4 bases from J; junction bases left unmatched: 11. In germline, CDR1 is DFQATT, CDR2 SNEGSKA (reference sequence). The CDR3 has 14 amino acids. DNA of the CDR3: TGCAGTCCACAGACAGGGCCGGTGTACAATGAGCAGTTCTTC. Translation: CSPQTGPVYNEQFF.

V usage is TRBV28 and J usage is TRBJ2-1; no clear D gene. Deletions cut 3 bases from V and 0 bases from J, with 9 bases between. The CDR3 has 15 residues. The germline gives CDR1 MDHEN, CDR2 SYDVKM. The CDR3 DNA is TGTGCCAGCAGTTTCACACCAGTCTCCTACAATGAGCAGTTCTTC. Amino acids: CASSFTPVSYNEQFF.

This clonotype has more than one count but fewer than ten. The genes are TRBV20-1 and TRBJ2-1, with 11 bases identical to TRBD2. Unmatched junction bases numbered 20, after V lost 3 bases and J lost 7 bases. The CDR3 runs to 19 residues. In germline, CDR1 is DFQATT, CDR2 SNEGSKA (reference sequence). The CDR3: CSASSPGLADPLAWNEQFF. CDR3 DNA: TGCAGTGCTAGTTCGCCGGGACTAGCGGACCCGCTGGCCTGGAATGAGCAGTTCTTC.

This clonotype was picked up many times. The chain uses TRBV10-1 and TRBJ2-7; no definite D call. The CDR3 is 12 amino acids. The V end lost 4 bases, the J end lost 3 bases, and 7 bases lay between the germline ends. Germline loops: CDR1 WNHNN, CDR2 SYGVQD (reference sequence). The DNA of the CDR3 is TGCGCCAGCAGTGCGGACGGCTACGAGCAGTACTTC. Protein product: CASSADGYEQYF.

The genes are TRBV10-3 and TRBJ2-3; D is uncertain. Per germline, CDR1 ENHRY and CDR2 SYGVKD. CDR3 length equals 12 residues. V lost 4 bases, J lost 1 base, and 3 bases lay in between. CDR3 loop: CAISVGTDTQYF. CDR3 in DNA: TGTGCCATCAGTGTCGGCACAGATACGCAGTATTTT.